This T cell receptor (beta chain) is drawn from a study of blood T cell repertoires in COVID-19. The wider study: There were acute and convalescent COVID-19 samples, and they came from the United States, Italy and Spain.

Individuals aged about 18 to 90 years were recruited from roughly 22 US areas. Clinical history reported by participants formed the basis on which cohorts were assigned. Trimming took 3 bases from V and 11 from J; bases not matched to a gene: 8. This CDR3 contains 14 residues. Germline loops: CDR1 MDHEN, CDR2 SYDVKM. Authors' processing steps: Estimation of nucleated cell counts was performed using reference gene primer amplification. Here immunoSEQ multiplex PCR was the method, and the copy in TCRdb shows in-frame clones only, minus some. Clone size and V and J calls were adopted from that table, with D and trimming inferred from the DNA. The profile shows about 260,000 clones, around 88% of them singletons.

Input material: PBMCs or T cells enriched from blood (not recorded which). The sequence derives from a woman aged 45-65 years who had recovered from COVID-19. The chain couples TRBV28 to TRBJ1-2; TRBD1 matches 11 bases. The CDR3 coding sequence is TGTGCCAGCAGTTTGGAAATTGGGACAGGGGGTTACACCTTC. Its translation is CASSLEIGTGGYTF.